One and the same sample provided the 8 T cell receptor beta chains below, sequenced in a study of beta chain features in type 1 diabetes. Sequenced material consisted of expressed TCRB transcripts (all of the isolated RNA was reverse transcribed). Sequencing was performed with immunoSEQ multiplex PCR; in TCRdb, only in-frame clones are kept and a portion is missing. The sample records around 160,000 clones, about 8.3% being singletons. These receptors are not linked to any known antigen. Study-level points and caveats: All four CD4+ subsets of Type 1 diabetes patients contained TCRB CDR3s that were moderately but significantly shorter.

Sequencing was carried out using central memory CD4+ T cells from blood. The origin of the receptors is a woman aged 18 to 35 with type 1 diabetes.

The chain is built from TRBV28 and TRBJ1-1; D might be TRBD1 (6 bases). The V and J ends lost 5 bases and 1 base respectively, with 8 bases between them. CDR3 length equals 13 residues. Germline values: CDR1 MDHEN, CDR2 SYDVKM. The CDR3 DNA reads TGTGCCAGCAGTAGGGGGGGGAACACTGAAGCTTTCTTT. Protein product: CASSRGGNTEAFF.

In this sample, this clone turned up a few times. This rearrangement joins TRBV5-5 to TRBJ2-7; TRBD1 aligns across 10 bases. The CDR3 loop spans 14 amino acids. The V segment lost 0 bases and the J segment 6 bases; nucleotides outside the gene matches: 3. Looked up from germline, CDR1 is SGHKS and CDR2 is YYEKEE (reference sequence). As DNA, the CDR3 is TGTGCCAGCAGCTTGGAGGGACAGGGGATCGAGCAGTACTTC. Protein sequence: CASSLEGQGIEQYF. Full variable domain (outside the CDR3, taken from reference TRBV5-5 and TRBJ2-7): DAGVTQSPTHLIKTRGQQVTLRCSPISGHKSVSWYQQVLGQGPQFIFQYYEKEERGRGNFPDRFSARQFPNYSSELNVNALLLGDSALYLCASSLEGQGIEQYFGPGTRLTVT.

This chain links TRBV18 with TRBJ1-5; unclear D gene. Germline CDR1 reads KGHSH; CDR2 reads LQKENI. V gave up 3 bases and J gave up 0 bases, with 18 bases separating them. This CDR3 is built from 18 residues. The CDR3 spells CASSPNSGTIYSNQPQHF. CDR3 DNA sequence: TGTGCCAGCTCACCGAATTCAGGCACGATCTATAGCAATCAGCCCCAGCATTTT.

This clone has only a few counts. V and J are TRBV19 and TRBJ2-2, with D possibly matching TRBD1 (6 bases). V dropped 7 bases and J dropped 0 bases, with 9 bases sitting between them. Germline CDR1 and CDR2: LNHDA and SQIVND (reference sequence). The CDR3 length is 14 residues. Here the CDR3 DNA reads TGTGCCAGTACCACAGGGACGAACACCGGGGAGCTGTTTTTT. It codes for CASTTGTNTGELFF.

The chain combines TRBV27 with TRBJ2-6; TRBD1 agrees at 7 bases. The CDR3 loop spans 17 amino acids. The germline gives CDR1 MNHEY, CDR2 SMNVEV (reference sequence). J was trimmed by 1 base and V by 2 bases; bases with no gene match: 5. The CDR3 reads CASSLQGVTSGANVLTF. The CDR3 coding sequence is TGTGCCAGCAGTTTACAGGGGGTTACGTCTGGGGCCAACGTCCTGACTTTC.

This clone appeared a few times. The genes are TRBV27 and TRBJ2-7; D remains ambiguous. The germline V gene encodes CDR1 MNHEY and CDR2 SMNVEV (reference sequence). Trimming removed 10 bases at V and 2 bases at J, with 12 bases between. The length of the CDR3 is 12 residues. DNA of the CDR3: TGTGCCACCCATACGACAACCTACGAGCAGTACTTC. Its translation: CATHTTTYEQYF.

This clone was seen more than once but under ten times. V gene TRBV18 combines with J gene TRBJ2-3, with no clear D. Per germline, CDR1 KGHSH and CDR2 LQKENI. This CDR3 has 13 amino acids. The V end was cut by 5 bases, the J end by 0 bases, with 6 bases between. For the CDR3, the DNA is TGTGCCAGCTCAGCGACTAGCACAGATACGCAGTATTTT. It is translated as CASSATSTDTQYF.

This clone was counted many times. V and J are TRBV27 and TRBJ2-1; 10 positions match TRBD1. Germline trimming cut 4 bases from V and 5 bases from J; bases unmatched to any gene: 11. The length of the CDR3 is 17 residues. Germline assignment: CDR1 MNHEY and CDR2 SMNVEV (reference sequence). In DNA, the CDR3 is TGTGCCAGCAGTTCCAATTTGGGACAGGGGAACCACAATGAGCAGTTCTTC. It translates to CASSSNLGQGNHNEQFF.